This T cell receptor beta chain was recorded in a study of response to subunit inactivated influenza vaccine. Findings of the study overall: Only a handful of new T cells, the authors suggested, are recruited with each seasonal influenza vaccination.

TCRdb re-analysed the RT-PCR reads in MiXCR, keeping a single row per CDR3 protein. The sample shows about 620,000 distinct CDR3 sequences, approximately 12% of them seen only once. About this clonotype itself: Its antigen is unknown.

This receptor was taken from a man in his forties or fifties who received an inactivated influenza vaccine. Sample: PBMCs from blood, taken on the day of vaccination.

CDR3 region: CASSLVLGPTGELFF. CDR3 nucleotides: TGTGCCAGCAGCTTAGTCTTGGGACCCACCGGGGAGCTGTTTTTT. This chain joins TRBV7-8 and TRBJ2-2; either TRBD1 or TRBD2 may fit D (5 bases each). V was pared by 1 base and J by 4 bases, with 10 bases between. Germline V gene data show CDR1 as SGHVS and CDR2 as FQNEAQ. The CDR3 is 15 amino acids. The full variable domain, with the rest looked up from reference TRBV7-8 and TRBJ2-2, is GAGVSQSPRYKVAKRGQDVALRCDPISGHVSLFWYQQALGQGPEFLTYFQNEAQLDKSGLPSDRFFAERPEGSVSTLKIQRTQQEDSAVYLCASSLVLGPTGELFFGEGSRLTVL.